These 27 T cell receptor beta chains originate from one sample sequenced in a study of identical twins. TCRdb processed the 5' RACE reads anew with MiXCR; each CDR3 protein has one entry. The data show hundreds of thousands of distinct CDR3 sequences, around a sixth seen once. The data were also submitted as part of a second study, on T cells expressing NK-cell markers.

The sample consisted of PBMCs. These receptors all come from a woman between 18 and 30 years old in good health.

The chain employs TRBV7-9 and TRBJ2-7, with D perhaps TRBD2 (5 bases). The CDR3 sequence is 12 residues long. In germline, CDR1 is SEHNR, CDR2 FQNEAQ (reference sequence). The V and J ends lost 3 bases and 7 bases respectively, with 10 bases between them. The DNA for the CDR3 is TGTGCCAGCAGCTTCCATGGACTGGAGCAGTACTTC. Protein product: CASSFHGLEQYF.

This clonotype was observed a few times. The V gene is TRBV25-1, the J gene TRBJ2-1; possibly TRBD1 or TRBD2 for D (5 bases each). Germline loops: CDR1 MGHDK, CDR2 SYGVNS. Trimming cost V 6 bases and J 6 bases, with 18 bases left between them. The CDR3 covers 15 residues. The CDR3 nucleotides read TGTGCCAGCAGCCAACCGGGACGCTTAGGCAATGAGCAGTTCTTC. This encodes CASSQPGRLGNEQFF.

The chain combines TRBV7-9 with TRBJ2-1; no reliable D call. The CDR3 runs to 11 residues. Germline V gene data show CDR1 as SEHNR and CDR2 as FQNEAQ (reference sequence). Trimming removed 5 bases at V and 10 bases at J, with 9 bases between. The CDR3 DNA reads as TGTGCCAGCAGCGCGGCTCTCGAGCAGTTCTTC. Amino acids: CASSAALEQFF.

This chain uses TRBV6-1 with TRBJ2-7, with TRBD1 matching over 8 bases. Germline V CDR1 and CDR2: MNHNS, SASEGT. The V segment lost 7 bases and the J segment 6 bases; nucleotides outside the gene matches: 8. The CDR3 covers 13 residues. CDR3 in DNA: TGTGCCAGCAATGATAGACAGGGGTTCGAGCAGTACTTC. It specifies CASNDRQGFEQYF.

This clonotype was detected a few times. This chain uses TRBV20-1 with TRBJ2-3, with D perhaps TRBD2 (6 bases). Germline V lookup: CDR1 DFQATT, CDR2 SNEGSKA (reference sequence). CDR3 length equals 16 residues. Trimming cost V 0 bases and J 5 bases, with 18 bases left between them. The chain's CDR3 is CSARDLRGAGRDTQYF. CDR3 DNA: TGCAGTGCTAGAGATCTTCGGGGAGCGGGTAGAGATACGCAGTATTTT.

V is TRBV5-1 and J is TRBJ2-7, with D tentatively TRBD1 or TRBD2 (5 bases each). This CDR3 contains 12 residues. CDR1 SGHRS and CDR2 YFSETQ come from the germline V gene. With 3 bases removed from V and 6 bases from J, the gap between germline ends came to 10 bases. The CDR3 here is CASSWGNGEQYF. The CDR3 nucleotides are TGCGCCAGCAGCTGGGGGAACGGCGAGCAGTACTTC.

This clonotype was counted only a few times. The CDR3 DNA follows: TGCAGTGCTAGAGAGATTTTAGCGGGAGAGGATACGCAGTATTTT. It codes for CSAREILAGEDTQYF. This rearrangement joins TRBV20-1 to TRBJ2-3, with 9 bases fitting TRBD2. This CDR3 comprises 15 residues. The germline CDR1 and CDR2 sequences are DFQATT and SNEGSKA (reference sequence). V lost 0 bases to trimming and J lost 6 bases; unmatched junction nucleotides: 7.

This clonotype was seen a few times. J is TRBJ2-7 and V is TRBV18; either TRBD1 or TRBD2 may supply D (5 bases each). Looked up from germline, CDR1 is KGHSH and CDR2 is LQKENI. The CDR3 is made up of 12 amino acids. With 3 bases removed from V and 6 bases from J, the gap between germline ends came to 9 bases. This CDR3 is CASSPGTGEQYF. CDR3 in DNA: TGTGCCAGCTCACCCGGGACGGGCGAGCAGTACTTC.

This clonotype was observed a handful of times. This chain joins TRBV7-9 and TRBJ1-1; 7 bases are a match to TRBD1. V was pared by 7 bases and J by 0 bases, with 2 bases of the junction left unmatched. Germline V gives CDR1 SEHNR, CDR2 FQNEAQ (reference sequence). The CDR3 covers 13 residues. The CDR3 DNA follows: TGTGCCAGCAACAGGGGAATGAACACTGAAGCTTTCTTT. Its protein product is CASNRGMNTEAFF.

This clonotype was counted between two and nine times. The rearrangement joins TRBV12-3 or TRBV12-4 to TRBJ2-6; the D gene is possibly TRBD1 (5 bases). V was pared by 7 bases and J by 0 bases, with 25 bases between. This CDR3 contains 20 residues. The CDR3 DNA sequence: TGTGCCAGCATTCTAAGGGTGACAGCCGATGAGCGCTCTGGGGCCAACGTCCTGACTTTC. Translating it yields CASILRVTADERSGANVLTF.

This clonotype was found a few times. V and J are TRBV20-1 and TRBJ2-7; tentatively, D is TRBD2 (5 bases). Germline assignment: CDR1 DFQATT and CDR2 SNEGSKA (reference sequence). V shed 3 bases and J shed 3 bases, with 18 bases lying between them. The length of the CDR3 is 15 residues. DNA for the CDR3: TGCAGTGCTAGGGACTTAGGAGGACTCGGCTACGAGCAGTACTTC. Translation gives CSARDLGGLGYEQYF.

The CDR3 DNA reads TGTGCCAGCAGAAAGAAGGGGATAGATACGCAGTATTTT. Its protein is CASRKKGIDTQYF. The J gene is TRBJ2-3, the V gene TRBV7-2, with D possibly being TRBD1 (5 bases). This CDR3 comprises 13 residues. Trimming stripped 6 bases from V and 5 bases from J, with 12 bases between. The V gene's germline CDR1 is SGHTA and CDR2 FQGNSA.

This clonotype was observed a handful of times. The CDR3 spells CASCGGADTQYF. CDR3 DNA sequence: TGTGCCAGCTGCGGGGGAGCAGATACGCAGTATTTT. The chain carries TRBV18 and TRBJ2-3; 7 bases are shared with TRBD2. Germline V CDR1 and CDR2: KGHSH, LQKENI. Trimming at V came to 7 bases and at J to 4 bases, leaving 2 bases not matched to a gene. The CDR3 has 12 amino acids. Together with reference TRBV18 and TRBJ2-3, the CDR3 gives the full variable domain: NAGVMQNPRHLVRRRGQEARLRCSPMKGHSHVYWYRQLPEEGLKFMVYLQKENIIDESGMPKERFSAEFPKEGPSILRIQQVVRGDSAAYFCASCGGADTQYFGPGTRLTVL.

This clonotype was seen a few times. V is TRBV11-2 and J is TRBJ2-1; possible D gene TRBD2, 6 bases. Germline lookup yields CDR1 SGHAT and CDR2 FQNNGV. V lost 2 bases and J 11 bases, leaving 22 bases between the germline ends. The length of the CDR3 is 16 residues. In DNA, the CDR3 is TGTGCCAGCAGCTTAAGTGTGGGCGGGGATCTCTATAAGCAGTTCTTC. Residues: CASSLSVGGDLYKQFF. Full variable domain (missing parts from reference TRBV11-2 and TRBJ2-1): EAGVAQSPRYKIIEKRQSVAFWCNPISGHATLYWYQQILGQGPKLLIQFQNNGVVDDSQLPKDRFSAERLKGVDSTLKIQPAKLEDSAVYLCASSLSVGGDLYKQFFGPGTRLTVL.

The genes are TRBV14 and TRBJ2-1, with D perhaps TRBD1 (5 bases). This CDR3 contains 14 residues. The V and J ends lost 1 base and 10 bases respectively, with 14 bases between them. Germline lookup yields CDR1 SGHDN and CDR2 FVKESK. The CDR3 reads CASSQVGALSEQFF. In DNA form, the CDR3 reads TGTGCCAGCAGCCAAGTTGGGGCCCTCTCGGAGCAGTTCTTC. Filled out from reference TRBV14 and TRBJ2-1, the complete variable domain reads EAGVTQFPSHSVIEKGQTVTLRCDPISGHDNLYWYRRVMGKEIKFLLHFVKESKQDESGMPNNRFLAERTGGTYSTLKVQPAELEDSGVYFCASSQVGALSEQFFGPGTRLTVL.

This clonotype was counted a few times. The chain uses TRBV20-1 and TRBJ2-1, with 9 bases lining up with TRBD2. This CDR3 region has 14 residues. J lost 7 bases, V lost 5 bases, and 9 bases had no gene match. CDR1 and CDR2 (germline): DFQATT, SNEGSKA (reference sequence). CDR3 sequence: CSAEWVSGSNEQFF. Here the CDR3 DNA reads TGCAGTGCTGAGTGGGTTAGCGGGAGTAATGAGCAGTTCTTC.

The rearrangement joins TRBV7-2 to TRBJ1-3; TRBD1 might be the D (6 bases). V was trimmed by 0 bases and J by 4 bases, leaving 13 bases between them. The CDR3 consists of 16 residues. Germline assignment: CDR1 SGHTA and CDR2 FQGNSA. CDR3 sequence: CASSLARGGPGNTIYF. The CDR3 nucleotides read TGTGCCAGCAGCTTAGCGCGCGGGGGCCCAGGAAACACCATATATTTT.

V usage is TRBV29-1 and J usage is TRBJ1-5; D is unresolved. Trimming took off 4 bases at V and 2 bases at J, with 6 bases between the two ends. The CDR3 is made up of 12 amino acids. Germline V gives CDR1 SQVTM, CDR2 ANQGSEA. CDR3 sequence (DNA): TGCAGCGTTGGGATGGGCAATCAGCCCCAGCATTTT. This translates into CSVGMGNQPQHF.

This clonotype was recorded only once. The chain is built from TRBV11-1 and TRBJ2-2; D is perhaps TRBD2 (5 bases). The CDR3 length is 20 residues. Trimming left V 1 base short and J 0 bases short, with 21 bases between. Germline assignment: CDR1 SGHAT and CDR2 FQDESV (reference sequence). The CDR3 DNA follows: TGTGCCAGCAGCTTAGTTGGAGGTATTCGTGGAGCCTCGAACACCGGGGAGCTGTTTTTT. Its translation is CASSLVGGIRGASNTGELFF.

This clonotype was seen only a few times. The rearrangement joins TRBV12-3 or TRBV12-4 to TRBJ2-7; D gene ambiguous. CDR3 length: 13 amino acids. Trimming pared 7 bases from V and 1 base from J, leaving 11 bases between. CDR3 DNA sequence: TGTGCCAGCAAAGCCTACCTTTCCTACGAGCAGTACTTC. This gives the protein CASKAYLSYEQYF.

The V and J genes are TRBV5-5 and TRBJ1-2; TRBD1 matches 8 bases. In germline, CDR1 is SGHKS, CDR2 YYEKEE (reference sequence). V shed 6 bases and J 8 bases; nucleotides not matched to a gene: 6. The CDR3 contains 12 residues. The CDR3 spells CASTPTGVGYTF. CDR3 coding DNA: TGTGCCAGCACGCCGACAGGGGTAGGCTACACCTTC.

This chain uses TRBV7-9 with TRBJ1-1; D is unclear. The CDR3 runs 14 residues. CDR1 is SEHNR and CDR2 is FQNEAQ in the germline V gene (reference sequence). The V end was cut by 4 bases, the J end by 2 bases, with 11 bases between. The CDR3 nucleotides are TGTGCCAGCAGCTACCGACAAATCAACACTGAAGCTTTCTTT. This encodes CASSYRQINTEAFF.

The table lists this clonotype with a few counts. V is TRBV10-1 and J is TRBJ2-3, with TRBD2 identical over 12 bases. Per germline, CDR1 WNHNN and CDR2 SYGVQD (reference sequence). Trimming took 0 bases from V and 6 from J; bases not matched to a gene: 1. This CDR3 is built from 15 residues. The CDR3 DNA reads TGCGCCAGCAGTGAGTCGACTAGCGGGGGTGATACGCAGTATTTT. Its protein is CASSESTSGGDTQYF.

This clonotype came up a few times. J is TRBJ1-1 and V is TRBV20-1; possibly TRBD1 for D (6 bases). Trimming cost V 6 bases and J 1 base, with 12 bases left between them. Germline CDR1 reads DFQATT; CDR2 reads SNEGSKA (reference sequence). This CDR3 is 13 amino acids long. The CDR3 sequence: CSAYDRKNTEAFF. CDR3 in DNA: TGCAGTGCCTACGACAGGAAGAACACTGAAGCTTTCTTT.

This clonotype came up a few times. This chain joins TRBV5-1 and TRBJ2-7, with 10 positions matching TRBD1. V shed 3 bases and J 5 bases; nucleotides not matched to a gene: 11. CDR1 is SGHRS, CDR2 YFSETQ, per germline. This CDR3 comprises 16 residues. In DNA form, the CDR3 reads TGCGCCAGCAGCTCCTACCGGGGGACAGGGGTCGACGAGCAGTACTTC. It specifies CASSSYRGTGVDEQYF.

This chain connects TRBV7-2 to TRBJ1-1; D uncertain. The length of the CDR3 is 14 residues. Trimming stripped 3 bases from V and 5 bases from J, with 13 bases between. CDR1 and CDR2 (germline): SGHTA, FQGNSA. The CDR3: CASSLPRLGTEAFF. In DNA, the CDR3 is TGTGCCAGCAGCTTGCCCAGGCTGGGAACTGAAGCTTTCTTT.

V and J are TRBV9 and TRBJ2-1; perhaps TRBD2 as D (6 bases). The CDR3 is made up of 15 amino acids. Trimming removed 4 bases at V and 5 bases at J, with 16 bases between. In germline, CDR1 is SGDLS, CDR2 YYNGEE. The CDR3 reads CASSPQGLEHNEQFF. In DNA, the CDR3 is TGTGCCAGCAGCCCCCAGGGACTCGAACACAATGAGCAGTTCTTC.